Below, 30 T cell receptor beta chains from the same sample are listed, as sequenced in a study of cytomegalovirus exposure and HLA in healthy donors (dated by TCRdb to 2015 to 2018). The library was built by means of the immunoSEQ multiplex PCR assay. For the multiplex PCR, a mixture combining 60 forward primers for TCR Vbeta segments and 13 reverse primers for TCR Jbeta segments was used. As stored in TCRdb, this immuneACCESS dataset retains in-frame rearrangements with V and J assigned. A fraction of the clones does not appear; measured against another copy, unresolved V genes explain less than half of the discrepancy, and the remainder lacks a known reason. The sample table holds approximately 110,000 clones, of which around 73% were seen once. The ten largest clones represent about 8.2% of the sample. Source material: PBMCs. All receptors come from a woman aged 35 to 49 in good health and CMV-seropositive.

The CDR3 bases are TGCGCCAGCAGCCTTTCCGGGACAGAAGCTTTCTTT. Its translation: CASSLSGTEAFF. V and J are TRBV4-3 and TRBJ1-1; tentatively, D is TRBD1 (6 bases). Looked up from germline, CDR1 is LGHNA and CDR2 is YSLEER. V shed 4 bases and J shed 8 bases, with 11 bases lying between them. The CDR3 has 12 amino acids.

V and J are TRBV9 and TRBJ2-4, with D perhaps TRBD2 (5 bases). Trimming shortened V by 7 bases and J by 0 bases, and 11 bases separated the two germline ends. Per germline, CDR1 SGDLS and CDR2 YYNGEE. The CDR3 runs 14 residues. The CDR3 region is CASSTGIAKNIQYF. CDR3 DNA: TGTGCCAGCTCCACGGGAATAGCCAAAAACATTCAGTACTTC.

This clone was picked up a small number of times. The chain employs TRBV18 and TRBJ1-2; 8 nucleotides line up with TRBD1. The CDR3 sequence is 16 residues long. Germline V CDR1 and CDR2: KGHSH, LQKENI. With 2 bases clipped from V and 4 bases from J, the junction kept 9 bases outside the gene matches. In nucleotides, the CDR3 is TGTGCCAGCTCACCAGTCCAGGGGGCCGAACTCTATGGCTACACCTTC. Its translation: CASSPVQGAELYGYTF. Combining the CDR3 with reference TRBV18 and TRBJ1-2 gives the whole variable domain NAGVMQNPRHLVRRRGQEARLRCSPMKGHSHVYWYRQLPEEGLKFMVYLQKENIIDESGMPKERFSAEFPKEGPSILRIQQVVRGDSAAYFCASSPVQGAELYGYTFGSGTRLTVV.

This clone has only a few counts. The gene calls are TRBV18 and TRBJ1-4, with 8 bases aligning to TRBD1. The CDR3 is made up of 15 amino acids. V lost 8 bases to trimming and J lost 4 bases; unmatched junction nucleotides: 9. Germline-derived CDR1 and CDR2 are KGHSH and LQKENI. The CDR3 reads CASRPGTGYNEKLFF. As DNA, the CDR3 is TGTGCCAGCCGACCCGGGACAGGCTATAATGAAAAACTGTTTTTT.

This rearrangement joins TRBV5-1 to TRBJ1-2; possible D gene TRBD1, 6 bases. The CDR3 is made up of 16 amino acids. Deletions cut 7 bases from V and 8 bases from J, with 27 bases between. Germline CDR1 is SGHRS and CDR2 is YFSETQ. CDR3 region: CASSQEPSRTAEGYTF. The CDR3 coding sequence is TGCGCCAGCTCACAGGAACCCTCGAGGACAGCTGAGGGCTACACCTTC.

The chain couples TRBV9 to TRBJ1-4; the match to TRBD1 covers 7 bases. Germline V lookup: CDR1 SGDLS, CDR2 YYNGEE. V was clipped by 2 bases and J by 5 bases; unmatched bases: 3. The CDR3 sequence is 14 residues long. CDR3 DNA: TGTGCCAGCAGCGTCGGGGGACAGAATGAAAAACTGTTTTTT. Its translation is CASSVGGQNEKLFF.

This clone was observed once. The V and J genes are TRBV6-5 and TRBJ1-6, with a tentative D call TRBD1 (5 bases). In germline, CDR1 is MNHEY, CDR2 SVGAGI. Trimming pared 2 bases from V and 9 bases from J, leaving 8 bases between. This CDR3 region has 13 residues. This CDR3 is CASSYEGVSPLHF. Here the CDR3 DNA reads TGTGCCAGCAGTTACGAAGGGGTTTCACCCCTCCACTTT.

The rearrangement joins TRBV2 to TRBJ1-5; no firm D call. Trimming pared 7 bases from V and 1 base from J, leaving 11 bases between. Germline CDR1 reads SNHLY; CDR2 reads FYNNEI. This CDR3 has 14 residues. The CDR3 nucleotides are TGTGCCAGCAATGCCTTGGGCAGCAATCAGCCCCAGCATTTT. Translated: CASNALGSNQPQHF. Supplemented by reference TRBV2 and TRBJ1-5, the full variable domain reads EPEVTQTPSHQVTQMGQEVILRCVPISNHLYFYWYRQILGQKVEFLVSFYNNEISEKSEIFDDQFSVERPDGSNFTLKIRSTKLEDSAMYFCASNALGSNQPQHFGDGTRLSIL.

Ten or more counts support this clone. This rearrangement joins TRBV6-1 to TRBJ2-7, with a possible D match to TRBD1 (5 bases). Germline CDR1 and CDR2: MNHNS and SASEGT. With 4 bases removed from V and 7 bases from J, the gap between germline ends came to 8 bases. There are 11 residues in the CDR3. The CDR3 is CASSGQTEQYF. DNA of the CDR3: TGTGCCAGCAGTGGACAGACGGAGCAGTACTTC.

The gene calls are TRBV19 and TRBJ2-5; 7 nucleotides agree with TRBD1. J gave up 5 bases and V 4 bases, and 4 bases lay outside the gene matches. The CDR3 spans 13 residues. Germline V CDR1 and CDR2: LNHDA, SQIVND (reference sequence). The CDR3 sequence: CASSTRGLETQYF. DNA of the CDR3: TGTGCCAGTAGTACCAGGGGGTTGGAGACCCAGTACTTC.

V is TRBV28 and J is TRBJ2-7; 12 nucleotides match TRBD2. This CDR3 contains 15 residues. Trimming took 2 bases from V and 3 from J; bases not matched to a gene: 2. Germline CDR1 is MDHEN and CDR2 is SYDVKM. The DNA of the CDR3 is TGTGCCAGCAGTTTACTAGCGGGGGGGTACTACGAGCAGTACTTC. It is translated as CASSLLAGGYYEQYF.

The CDR3 bases are TGTGCCAGCTGTCTGACTAGCGGGGGACGTGAGACCCAGTACTTC. It translates to CASCLTSGGRETQYF. This chain uses TRBV7-2 with TRBJ2-5, with 12 bases aligning to TRBD2. Germline lookup yields CDR1 SGHTA and CDR2 FQGNSA. This CDR3 is built from 15 residues. V lost 8 bases and J lost 5; bases outside the gene matches: 9.

This rearrangement joins TRBV5-4 to TRBJ1-2; D is undetermined. Trimming removed 2 bases at V and 8 bases at J, with 13 bases between. The CDR3 has 13 residues. CDR1 and CDR2 from the germline V gene are SGHNT and YYREEE (reference sequence). CDR3 in amino acids: CASSLEYDSGYTF. The CDR3 nucleotides are TGTGCCAGCAGCTTAGAGTACGACTCCGGCTACACCTTC.

With regard to this clone: This same CDR3 is encoded by further DNA sequences in the sample. The CDR3 spells CASSRGGQETQYF. The CDR3 DNA reads TGTGCCAGCAGCCGCGGGGGCCAAGAGACCCAGTACTTC. This sequence joins TRBV7-2 and TRBJ2-5, with 7 bases aligning to TRBD2. Germline V gene data show CDR1 as SGHTA and CDR2 as FQGNSA. The CDR3 covers 13 residues. V gave up 5 bases and J gave up 1 base; unmatched junction bases: 1.

The rearrangement links TRBV5-4 to TRBJ1-2; TRBD1 matches 11 bases. The CDR3 sequence is 17 residues long. J lost 5 bases, V lost 4 bases, and 13 bases had no gene match. The germline V gene encodes CDR1 SGHNT and CDR2 YYREEE (reference sequence). The DNA of the CDR3 is TGTGCCAGCAGCCCGGACAGGGGGCGCATCGGCGAGTATGGCTACACCTTC. Its protein product is CASSPDRGRIGEYGYTF. The full variable domain, its missing parts supplied by reference TRBV5-4 and TRBJ1-2, is ETGVTQSPTHLIKTRGQQVTLRCSSQSGHNTVSWYQQALGQGPQFIFQYYREEENGRGNFPPRFSGLQFPNYSSELNVNALELDDSALYLCASSPDRGRIGEYGYTFGSGTRLTVV.

The chain recombines TRBV7-9 with TRBJ1-2; D possibly corresponds to TRBD1 (6 bases). CDR1 is SEHNR, CDR2 FQNEAQ, per germline (reference sequence). With 2 bases removed from V and 5 bases from J, the gap between germline ends came to 18 bases. The CDR3 consists of 16 residues. The CDR3 reads CASSLSALQTGYGYTF. The CDR3 bases are TGTGCCAGCAGCTTATCAGCTCTACAGACAGGATATGGCTACACCTTC.

There are a few counts of this clone. The chain couples TRBV6-6 to TRBJ2-7; weak D call: TRBD1 (6 bases). V dropped 7 bases and J dropped 6 bases, with 16 bases sitting between them. The germline V gene encodes CDR1 MNHNY and CDR2 SVGAGI (reference sequence). CDR3 length: 13 amino acids. The CDR3 region has the DNA TGTGCCAGCACCCCGGGACAATGGGGCGAGCAGTACTTC. It specifies CASTPGQWGEQYF.

This chain uses TRBV5-4 with TRBJ2-5, with D perhaps TRBD1 (6 bases). V dropped 4 bases and J dropped 3 bases, with 19 bases sitting between them. This CDR3 comprises 16 residues. CDR1 and CDR2 (germline): SGHNT, YYREEE (reference sequence). This CDR3 is CASSPLGGQRKETQYF. CDR3 coding DNA: TGTGCCAGCAGCCCATTGGGCGGACAGAGGAAAGAGACCCAGTACTTC.

In its sample, this clone was seen a few times. The chain has TRBV19 and TRBJ2-5; 10 nucleotides line up with TRBD2. The J segment lost 7 bases and the V segment lost 5 bases, leaving 7 bases of the junction unmatched. CDR3 length: 14 amino acids. Per the germline V gene, CDR1 is LNHDA and CDR2 is SQIVND (reference sequence). The CDR3 sequence: CASSALAGPRTQYF. CDR3 DNA: TGTGCCAGTAGTGCACTAGCGGGGCCACGGACCCAGTACTTC.

This clone came up a few times. The V and J genes are TRBV5-4 and TRBJ1-1; 7 nucleotides align to TRBD1. The CDR3 loop spans 14 amino acids. Trimming cost V 5 bases and J 5 bases; bases outside gene matches: 9. The V gene's germline CDR1 is SGHNT and CDR2 YYREEE (reference sequence). As DNA, the CDR3 is TGTGCCAGCAGACCTGACAGGGCTGAAACTGAAGCTTTCTTT. This translates into CASRPDRAETEAFF.

The CDR3 spells CASSPSGGSGEQFF. The CDR3, as DNA: TGTGCCAGCAGCCCCTCAGGTGGGTCCGGTGAGCAGTTCTTC. The gene calls are TRBV11-3 and TRBJ2-1; the D is unclear. CDR1 is SGHNT and CDR2 is YENEEA in the germline V gene. The CDR3 length is 14 residues. V lost 5 bases and J lost 9, with 17 bases in between.

The chain couples TRBV27 to TRBJ1-2; unclear D gene. The germline CDR1 and CDR2 sequences are MNHEY and SMNVEV (reference sequence). V lost 7 bases and J 5 bases, leaving 20 bases between the germline ends. The CDR3 contains 15 residues. The CDR3 DNA reads as TGTGCCAGCACCTCCTCCCCACAGCTCACTTATGGCTACACCTTC. Amino acids: CASTSSPQLTYGYTF.

The chain uses TRBV19 and TRBJ2-7, with D perhaps TRBD1 (6 bases). V was pared by 5 bases and J by 5 bases, with 13 bases between. Germline V CDR1 and CDR2: LNHDA, SQIVND (reference sequence). This CDR3 has 13 residues. The CDR3 region is CASSGQGWNEQYF. The CDR3 region has the DNA TGTGCCAGTAGTGGGCAGGGGTGGAACGAGCAGTACTTC.

The chain uses TRBV5-1 and TRBJ2-1; D gene uncertain. The CDR3 consists of 13 residues. Germline-derived CDR1 and CDR2 are SGHRS and YFSETQ. V dropped 0 bases and J dropped 10 bases, with 11 bases sitting between them. For the CDR3, the DNA is TGCGCCAGCAGCTTGGCGGTGCCTCTCGAGCAGTTCTTC. Translation: CASSLAVPLEQFF. The whole variable domain, filled in from reference TRBV5-1 and TRBJ2-1, reads KAGVTQTPRYLIKTRGQQVTLSCSPISGHRSVSWYQQTPGQGLQFLFEYFSETQRNKGNFPGRFSGRQFSNSRSEMNVSTLELGDSALYLCASSLAVPLEQFFGPGTRLTVL.

This clone was recorded a few times. The chain uses TRBV7-6 and TRBJ2-1; 9 bases are a match to TRBD1. Germline trimming cut 7 bases from V and 8 bases from J; bases unmatched to any gene: 9. CDR1 and CDR2 from the germline V gene are SGHVS and FNYEAQ. CDR3 size: 14 residues. The DNA of the CDR3 is TGTGCCAGCATACAGGACAGGGGCTCGGATGAGCAGTTCTTC. It translates to CASIQDRGSDEQFF.

The chain is built from TRBV11-2 and TRBJ2-5; TRBD1 matches 7 bases. V lost 5 bases and J lost 3; bases outside the gene matches: 9. This CDR3 spans 15 amino acids. Germline V gene data show CDR1 as SGHAT and CDR2 as FQNNGV. Written as DNA, the CDR3 is TGTGCCAGCAGCGTCGACAGGGTTATCGAAGAGACCCAGTACTTC. Protein product: CASSVDRVIEETQYF. Drawing the rest from reference TRBV11-2 and TRBJ2-5, the complete variable domain is EAGVAQSPRYKIIEKRQSVAFWCNPISGHATLYWYQQILGQGPKLLIQFQNNGVVDDSQLPKDRFSAERLKGVDSTLKIQPAKLEDSAVYLCASSVDRVIEETQYFGPGTRLLVL.

This clone was counted a few times. J is TRBJ1-2 and V is TRBV5-6; 8 bases fit TRBD1. V shed 4 bases and J 8 bases; nucleotides not matched to a gene: 19. The CDR3 contains 17 residues. Germline CDR1 is SGHDT and CDR2 is YYEEEE. In DNA form, the CDR3 reads TGTGCCAGCAGCCTACCTCCGGGGCAGGGGGCATCCGACGGCTACACCTTC. It specifies CASSLPPGQGASDGYTF.

As for this clone: This sample includes further DNA sequences coding for the same CDR3. The chain joins TRBV6-6 to TRBJ1-1, with 7 positions matching TRBD1. CDR3 length: 14 amino acids. The germline CDR1 and CDR2 sequences are MNHNY and SVGAGI (reference sequence). The V segment lost 2 bases and the J segment 3 bases; nucleotides outside the gene matches: 3. Written as DNA, the CDR3 is TGTGCCAGCAGTTACCCCGACAGGGACACTGAAGCTTTCTTT. It codes for CASSYPDRDTEAFF.

DNA of the CDR3: TGTGCCAGCTCACCACTGGGAGGGATGGGCGAAAAACTGTTTTTT. It is translated as CASSPLGGMGEKLFF. This chain uses TRBV18 with TRBJ1-4; no firm D call. V lost 1 base to trimming and J lost 8 bases, with 14 bases between them. The CDR3 has 15 residues. Germline lookup yields CDR1 KGHSH and CDR2 LQKENI.

This clone was seen a few times. This rearrangement joins TRBV4-2 to TRBJ2-7; 8 bases fit TRBD2. Germline-derived CDR1 and CDR2 are LGHNA and YNFKEQ. The V gene end was trimmed by 2 bases and the J gene end by 4 bases; junction bases not matched to a gene: 13. CDR3 length: 17 residues. CDR3 protein: CASSQPSFSGTPYEQYF. The CDR3 bases are TGTGCCAGCAGCCAACCCTCATTTAGCGGGACACCTTACGAGCAGTACTTC.